The clone carrying this T cell receptor (beta chain) was counted a few times. The data originate from a study of blood T cells in healthy people across ages. A J-beta primer mix and a sample-barcoded 5' primer were used in a second PCR of roughly 6 to 12 cycles. Each cDNA was tagged by a template-switch adaptor containing 12 random nucleotides. TCRdb redid the calling of the 5' RACE reads with MiXCR, one entry per CDR3 protein. The table shows approximately 1.5 million distinct CDR3 sequences, with about 31% occurring only once. The CDR3 runs 13 residues. The V and J ends lost 6 bases and 3 bases respectively, with 9 bases between them. The germline V gene has CDR1 MNHEY and CDR2 SMNVEV (reference sequence). Isolation yielded PBMCs, at least 7 million per sample, in every case.

Sequences were obtained from blood. The chain links TRBV27 to TRBJ1-5, with a possible D match to TRBD1 (5 bases). This sequence originates from a woman aged 25 to 45 in good health. This CDR3 reads CASRGDPNQPQHF. CDR3 DNA: TGTGCCAGCAGGGGGGACCCCAATCAGCCCCAGCATTTT.